These 29 T cell receptor beta chains came from one sample sequenced in a study of T cells in Graves' hyperthyroidism and ophthalmopathy. It was RNA transcripts that yielded the amplified TCR beta CDR3 regions. HTBI primers drove first-round RT-PCR of the TCR CDR3. TCRdb re-analysed the multiplex PCR reads in MiXCR, keeping a single row per CDR3 protein. The table includes about 500,000 distinct CDR3 sequences, around 50% detected once. Specimen: peripheral blood or thyroid tissue (not recorded which). These receptors came from an adult woman with Graves' disease, either hyperthyroidism or ophthalmopathy (not recorded which).

The chain uses TRBV2 and TRBJ1-6; 8 bases agree with TRBD1. The CDR3 runs to 14 residues. Germline lookup yields CDR1 SNHLY and CDR2 FYNNEI. Germline trimming cut 6 bases from V and 6 bases from J; bases unmatched to any gene: 4. The CDR3: CASSGTGVNSPLHF. In nucleotides, the CDR3 is TGTGCCAGCAGCGGGACAGGCGTTAATTCACCCCTCCACTTT.

This clonotype was counted once. The V call is TRBV4-3, the J call TRBJ2-5; D could derive from TRBD1 or TRBD2 (6 bases each). There are 16 residues in the CDR3. Germline-derived CDR1 and CDR2 are LGHNA and YSLEER. V dropped 0 bases and J dropped 4 bases, with 15 bases sitting between them. The CDR3 region is CASSQERGRGGETQYF. CDR3 DNA: TGCGCCAGCAGCCAAGAGAGGGGCAGGGGAGGAGAGACCCAGTACTTC.

This clonotype was counted only a few times. The chain is built from TRBV20-1 and TRBJ1-5; D uncertain. Germline CDR1 DFQATT, CDR2 SNEGSKA (reference sequence). V was shortened by 3 bases and J by 3 bases, with 12 bases between the two germline ends. This CDR3 is built from 14 residues. Here the CDR3 DNA reads TGCAGTGCTAGGGCGGTTTCAGACAATCAGCCCCAGCATTTT. Amino acids: CSARAVSDNQPQHF.

About this clonotype itself: A single base separates this from a much larger clone, so it may be a read error. The CDR3 DNA follows: TGTGTCAGCAGCCAAGATCCGGGAGGAGGAGAGACCCAGTACTTC. It codes for CVSSQDPGGGETQYF. This chain links TRBV11-2 with TRBJ2-5, with 7 bases that match TRBD2. The CDR3 length is 15 residues. Germline V gives CDR1 SGHAT, CDR2 FQNNGV. Filled out from reference TRBV11-2 and TRBJ2-5, the complete variable domain reads EAGVAQSPRYKIIEKRQSVAFWCNPISGHATLYWYQQILGQGPKLLIQFQNNGVVDDSQLPKDRFSAERLKGVDSTLKIQPAKLEDSAVYLCVSSQDPGGGETQYFGPGTRLLVL.

This clonotype was seen many times. This chain uses TRBV7-9 with TRBJ2-3; D perhaps matches TRBD1 (5 bases). The CDR3 has 15 amino acids. Trimming left V 2 bases short and J 13 bases short, with 22 bases between. Germline V gene sequence: CDR1 SEHNR, CDR2 FQNEAQ (reference sequence). Here the CDR3 reads CASSLSYQGSIKEYF. For the CDR3, the DNA is TGTGCCAGCAGCTTATCTTATCAGGGCAGTATCAAGGAGTATTTT.

The table lists this clonotype with many counts. This chain connects TRBV7-2 to TRBJ1-2; D ambiguous. The CDR3 contains 13 residues. Germline V gene data show CDR1 as SGHTA and CDR2 as FQGNSA. Trimming pared 5 bases from V and 3 bases from J, leaving 10 bases between. CDR3 DNA sequence: TGTGCCAGCAGCCCAAATCGGGACTATGGCTACACCTTC. This encodes CASSPNRDYGYTF.

This clonotype has a count of ten or more. The chain recombines TRBV24-1 with TRBJ2-5; 7 bases line up with TRBD1. Germline V gene lookup returns CDR1 KGHDR and CDR2 SFDVKD. Trimming removed 3 bases from V and 5 bases from J; junction bases left unmatched: 11. The CDR3 is 16 amino acids. The DNA for the CDR3 is TGTGCCACCAGTGATCGCGACAGGGAATCGGGGGAGACCCAGTACTTC. Translated: CATSDRDRESGETQYF.

The chain is built from TRBV19 and TRBJ2-2; D call uncertain. Germline CDR1 reads LNHDA; CDR2 reads SQIVND (reference sequence). V lost 7 bases and J 8 bases, leaving 17 bases between the germline ends. The CDR3 is made up of 14 amino acids. This CDR3 is CASTPVFSPGELFF. The DNA of the CDR3 is TGTGCCAGTACCCCAGTTTTTTCCCCGGGGGAGCTGTTTTTT.

Only a few counts were recorded for this clonotype. V gene TRBV5-4 combines with J gene TRBJ1-6; 8 bases are shared with TRBD1. V dropped 9 bases and J dropped 10; count of bases not matched to a gene: 18. Germline values: CDR1 SGHNT, CDR2 YYREEE (reference sequence). The CDR3 sequence is 16 residues long. CDR3: CATARSSGQGYSPLHF. Written as DNA, the CDR3 is TGTGCCACCGCCCGGAGTTCCGGACAGGGTTACTCACCCCTCCACTTT.

There are many counts of this clonotype. This rearrangement joins TRBV6-1 to TRBJ2-5; D gene ambiguous. V was cut by 11 bases and J by 1 base, with 14 bases left in between. Germline V lookup: CDR1 MNHNS, CDR2 SASEGT. CDR3 length: 13 amino acids. Here the CDR3 reads CAVADWAQETQYF. CDR3 DNA: TGTGCCGTAGCCGACTGGGCCCAAGAGACCCAGTACTTC.

V and J are TRBV6-6 and TRBJ2-7; 9 bases align to TRBD1. Trimming at V came to 6 bases and at J to 3 bases, leaving 9 bases not matched to a gene. The CDR3 has 15 residues. Looked up from germline, CDR1 is MNHNY and CDR2 is SVGAGI (reference sequence). CDR3 sequence: CASREQGALLYEQYF. CDR3 DNA sequence: TGTGCCAGCAGGGAACAGGGGGCCCTACTCTACGAGCAGTACTTC.

At least ten counts were recorded for this clonotype. The rearrangement joins TRBV29-1 to TRBJ2-5, with 11 bases fitting TRBD2. With 7 bases clipped from V and 0 bases from J, the junction kept 7 bases outside the gene matches. Germline V gene data show CDR1 as SQVTM and CDR2 as ANQGSEA. This CDR3 is 15 amino acids long. CDR3 sequence reads: CSAGKTSGDQETQYF. The CDR3 coding sequence is TGCAGCGCTGGAAAGACTAGCGGGGACCAAGAGACCCAGTACTTC.

This clonotype has just one count. The chain uses TRBV5-5 and TRBJ1-4; D unresolved. With 1 base removed from V and 6 bases from J, the gap between germline ends came to 7 bases. The CDR3 is 13 amino acids. CDR1 is SGHKS and CDR2 is YYEKEE in the germline V gene (reference sequence). CDR3 DNA: TGTGCCAGCAGCTTGCCGAGGCATGAAAAACTGTTTTTT. Translation gives CASSLPRHEKLFF.

This clonotype was detected ten times or more. The chain uses TRBV29-1 and TRBJ1-2; D is unclear. Trimming shortened V by 0 bases and J by 8 bases, and 19 bases separated the two germline ends. Germline V gene data show CDR1 as SQVTM and CDR2 as ANQGSEA. The CDR3 runs to 15 residues. The CDR3 DNA sequence: TGCAGCGTTGAAGACCCGCCCGTAGCGTCCGGCGGCTACACCTTC. Amino acids: CSVEDPPVASGGYTF. Full variable domain (remainder filled in from reference TRBV29-1 and TRBJ1-2): SAVISQKPSRDICQRGTSLTIQCQVDSQVTMMFWYRQQPGQSLTLIATANQGSEATYESGFVIDKFPISRPNLTFSTLTVSNMSPEDSSIYLCSVEDPPVASGGYTFGSGTRLTVV.

The genes are TRBV10-3 and TRBJ2-2; maybe TRBD1 (5 bases). Deletions cut 2 bases from V and 9 bases from J, with 22 bases between. The germline gives CDR1 ENHRY, CDR2 SYGVKD. This CDR3 contains 17 residues. CDR3 residues: CAISEAGHTSSSWELFF. The CDR3 DNA reads as TGTGCCATCAGTGAGGCTGGACATACCAGCTCTAGTTGGGAGCTGTTTTTT.

This clonotype was observed a handful of times. The chain couples TRBV19 to TRBJ1-5; no firm D call. CDR3 length: 15 amino acids. V was pared by 3 bases and J by 0 bases, with 9 bases between. Germline V lookup: CDR1 LNHDA, CDR2 SQIVND (reference sequence). In nucleotides, the CDR3 is TGTGCCAGTAGTATGGGAGGGTATAGCAATCAGCCCCAGCATTTT. This translates into CASSMGGYSNQPQHF.

This clonotype was seen ten or more times. The rearrangement links TRBV7-2 to TRBJ2-2, with 7 nucleotides matching TRBD2. The CDR3 covers 14 residues. CDR1 SGHTA and CDR2 FQGNSA come from the germline V gene. Trimming took 6 bases from V and 3 from J; bases not matched to a gene: 4. The CDR3 region has the DNA TGTGCCAGCAGGGGAGGGCTTTACACCGGGGAGCTGTTTTTT. This gives the protein CASRGGLYTGELFF.

V and J are TRBV7-8 and TRBJ1-3, with D possibly being TRBD1 (6 bases). V lost 5 bases, J lost 0 bases, and 20 bases lay in between. The CDR3 runs 18 residues. Looked up from germline, CDR1 is SGHVS and CDR2 is FQNEAQ. DNA of the CDR3: TGTGCCAGCAGCCGCCGCCGCGGGGGGGCTCGCTCTGGAAACACCATATATTTT. It is translated as CASSRRRGGARSGNTIYF.

The chain is built from TRBV29-1 and TRBJ2-7; 9 nucleotides align to TRBD1. The CDR3 runs to 14 residues. V shed 3 bases, J shed 5 bases, and the junction held 8 bases outside the gene matches. Germline V gene data show CDR1 as SQVTM and CDR2 as ANQGSEA. CDR3 bases: TGCAGCGTTGACGGGGGACAGGGCGGGCACGAGCAGTACTTC. Protein: CSVDGGQGGHEQYF.

Points on this clonotype: Relative to the germline gene, one junction end is altered; a read error may explain this. The chain is built from TRBV15 and TRBJ1-3; D unclear. This CDR3 comprises 14 residues. Germline loops: CDR1 LNHNV, CDR2 YYDKDF (reference sequence). CDR3 coding DNA: TGTGCCACCAGCTTCACTACTCGGGGAAACACCACATATTTT. Its translation: CATSFTTRGNTTYF.

Ten or more counts support this clonotype. V usage is TRBV20-1 and J usage is TRBJ2-6, with D possibly being TRBD1 or TRBD2 (5 bases each). The V end was cut by 3 bases, the J end by 1 base, with 13 bases between. Germline V CDR1 and CDR2: DFQATT, SNEGSKA (reference sequence). The CDR3 loop spans 16 amino acids. The CDR3 DNA follows: TGCAGTGCTAGTGACGGGGCGGTGTCTGGGGCCAACGTCCTGACTTTC. The encoded protein is CSASDGAVSGANVLTF.

This chain connects TRBV7-8 to TRBJ1-1; 7 bases agree with TRBD1. J lost 1 base, V lost 3 bases, and 11 bases had no gene match. Germline V gives CDR1 SGHVS, CDR2 FQNEAQ. The CDR3 sequence is 17 residues long. CDR3 nucleotides: TGTGCCAGCAGCTTCTCTTTACAGGGGATGACGAACACTGAAGCTTTCTTT. Translated, it gives CASSFSLQGMTNTEAFF. Looking up the rest from reference TRBV7-8 and TRBJ1-1 gives the full variable domain: GAGVSQSPRYKVAKRGQDVALRCDPISGHVSLFWYQQALGQGPEFLTYFQNEAQLDKSGLPSDRFFAERPEGSVSTLKIQRTQQEDSAVYLCASSFSLQGMTNTEAFFGQGTRLTVV.

This clonotype was seen ten or more times. The chain employs TRBV19 and TRBJ2-7; 7 bases are a match to TRBD1. The CDR3 sequence is 14 residues long. Unmatched junction bases numbered 7, after V lost 6 bases and J lost 2 bases. From germline, CDR1 is LNHDA and CDR2 SQIVND (reference sequence). CDR3 nucleotides: TGTGCCAGTAGCCGGGGACAGAGAACCTACGAGCAGTACTTC. Translating it yields CASSRGQRTYEQYF. Based on the CDR3 plus reference TRBV19 and TRBJ2-7, the full variable domain is DGGITQSPKYLFRKEGQNVTLSCEQNLNHDAMYWYRQDPGQGLRLIYYSQIVNDFQKGDIAEGYSVSREKKESFPLTVTSAQKNPTAFYLCASSRGQRTYEQYFGPGTRLTVT.

Regarding this clonotype: A read error may be the cause here, since a much bigger clone is one base away. The chain combines TRBV5-4 with TRBJ2-5; 15 bases map to TRBD2. CDR1 is SGHNT, CDR2 YYREEE, per germline (reference sequence). V was clipped by 4 bases and J by 4 bases; unmatched bases: 11. The length of the CDR3 is 18 residues. The CDR3 loop reads CASSPLDTGLAGGETQYF. CDR3 DNA: TGTGCCAGCAGCCCCCTGGACACGGGACTAGCGGGAGGAGAGACCCAGTACTTC.

The sample holds a few counts of this clonotype. This chain links TRBV13 with TRBJ1-4; 8 bases line up with TRBD1. V dropped 5 bases and J dropped 5; count of bases not matched to a gene: 7. CDR3 length equals 15 residues. Germline assignment: CDR1 PRHDT and CDR2 FYEKMQ (reference sequence). CDR3 loop: CASSELQGENEKLFF. CDR3 DNA: TGTGCCAGCAGCGAATTACAGGGGGAGAATGAAAAACTGTTTTTT.

This clonotype has a count of ten or more. The chain combines TRBV29-1 with TRBJ2-5; maybe TRBD2 (5 bases). Trimming pared 7 bases from V and 3 bases from J, leaving 21 bases between. The germline V gene encodes CDR1 SQVTM and CDR2 ANQGSEA. CDR3 length: 15 residues. The CDR3 region is CSALGRGTEEETQYF. CDR3 coding DNA: TGCAGCGCCCTCGGCCGGGGTACAGAAGAAGAGACCCAGTACTTC.

The chain links TRBV7-9 to TRBJ2-7, with D perhaps matching TRBD1 or TRBD2 (5 bases each). The CDR3 spans 15 residues. Germline V CDR1 and CDR2: SEHNR, FQNEAQ (reference sequence). Trimming removed 3 bases at V and 0 bases at J, with 12 bases between. The CDR3: CASSFTRDDSYEQYF. In DNA, the CDR3 is TGTGCCAGCAGCTTCACCCGGGACGACTCCTACGAGCAGTACTTC.

In regard to this clonotype: This may stem from a read error, because a much larger clone lies one nucleotide away. The chain links TRBV12-3 or TRBV12-4 to TRBJ2-5; TRBD1 agrees at 9 bases. The CDR3 loop spans 14 amino acids. As DNA, the CDR3 is TGTGCCAGCAGTCGGGGACAGGGACAAGGGACCCAGTACTTC. Translation gives CASSRGQGQGTQYF.

This chain links TRBV5-5 with TRBJ1-1, with D unresolved. Per germline, CDR1 SGHKS and CDR2 YYEKEE (reference sequence). The CDR3 is 15 residues long. Trimming removed 1 base from V and 0 bases from J, with 10 bases in between. Here the CDR3 DNA reads TGTGCCAGCAGCTTGTTCCAAGGGATGAACACTGAAGCTTTCTTT. Encoded protein: CASSLFQGMNTEAFF.